This record looks at one T cell receptor beta chain sequence and its context. The antigen is undetermined. The source of the sample is a study of T cells in localized non-small cell lung cancer. The study's findings and limits: A higher density of T cells in blood coincided with extended overall survival. A median of approximately 60 of the top 100 tumor clones appeared in adjacent lung, which was paired and uninvolved. Uninvolved nearby lung showed the greatest T cell clonality, exceeding that found in tumor.

V trimming: 0 bases; J trimming: 3 bases; junction bases outside the gene matches: 2. The CDR3 has 14 amino acids. Germline V lookup: CDR1 MNHEY, CDR2 SVGAGI. Some clones are missing from TCRdb's copy, which holds only in-frame ones; the method was immunoSEQ multiplex PCR. The sample lists almost 40,000 clones; more than 75% were seen once. The chain combines TRBV6-5 with TRBJ2-7; 7 bases are a match to TRBD1. The source material was PBMCs, sampled before any cancer treatment. This sequence originates from a woman between 35 and 70 years old with stage II squamous cell lung carcinoma. The DNA of the CDR3 is TGTGCCAGCAGTTACTCGGGACAGTTCTACGAGCAGTACGTC. Protein sequence: CASSYSGQFYEQYV.